Listed here are 9 T cell receptor beta chains from one sample, sequenced in a study of T cells in Graves' hyperthyroidism and ophthalmopathy. TCR beta CDR3 region amplification was performed from RNA transcripts. The HTBI set primed first-round TCR CDR3 RT-PCR. One entry per CDR3 protein results from TCRdb running MiXCR on the multiplex PCR reads. The data contain roughly 420,000 distinct CDR3 sequences, 15% to 18% of them seen just once; the ten biggest clones take up around 7.3%. Sequenced input: blood. These receptor sequences come from a woman between 18 and 30 years old with Graves' hyperthyroidism.

This rearrangement joins TRBV27 to TRBJ2-1, with 12 bases matching TRBD1. After removal of 5 bases from V and 7 bases from J, the junction contained 6 bases not matched to a gene. CDR3 length: 15 residues. Germline CDR1 MNHEY, CDR2 SMNVEV (reference sequence). In DNA form, the CDR3 reads TGTGCCAGCAGTGACGGGACAGGGGGCAAGAATGAGCAGTTCTTC. Its translation is CASSDGTGGKNEQFF.

This clonotype showed up many times. This chain links TRBV2 with TRBJ2-7; the D is unclear. Between the trimmed V and J ends, which lost 7 bases and 2 bases, there was a span of 12 bases. This CDR3 region has 13 residues. CDR1 is SNHLY and CDR2 is FYNNEI in the germline V gene. This CDR3 is CASTERWTYEQYF. DNA of the CDR3: TGTGCCAGCACCGAACGCTGGACCTACGAGCAGTACTTC.

The chain carries TRBV28 and TRBJ2-7, with D perhaps TRBD2 (5 bases). The CDR3 contains 15 residues. The germline gives CDR1 MDHEN, CDR2 SYDVKM. The V end was cut by 0 bases, the J end by 6 bases, with 15 bases between. The CDR3 DNA is TGTGCCAGCAGTTTATGGTCCAACGGGGTGTCCGAGCAGTACTTC. This gives the protein CASSLWSNGVSEQYF.

This clonotype was detected ten times or more. The rearrangement uses TRBV6-1 and TRBJ1-4, with TRBD1 as a possible D gene (5 bases). Germline-derived CDR1 and CDR2 are MNHNS and SASEGT. CDR3 length: 16 residues. V was shortened by 6 bases and J by 0 bases, with 14 bases between the two germline ends. CDR3 sequence (DNA): TGTGCCAGCAGACCTATGACAGCTCCAACTAATGAAAAACTGTTTTTT. This encodes CASRPMTAPTNEKLFF.

This chain uses TRBV28 with TRBJ2-1, with TRBD2 matching 9 bases. V lost 4 bases and J lost 4; bases outside the gene matches: 11. The CDR3 runs 17 residues. From germline, CDR1 is MDHEN and CDR2 SYDVKM. The CDR3 DNA follows: TGTGCCAGCAGTTCCCCATTTGCGGGAGGGGGATACAATGAGCAGTTCTTC. This sequence encodes CASSSPFAGGGYNEQFF.

This clonotype occurred many times. The chain carries TRBV9 and TRBJ2-5, with TRBD1 identical over 12 bases. In germline, CDR1 is SGDLS, CDR2 YYNGEE. This CDR3 region has 14 residues. Trimming cost V 6 bases and J 4 bases; bases outside gene matches: 4. The CDR3 nucleotides are TGTGCCAGCACCGGGACAGGGGGCTCAGAGACCCAGTACTTC. Amino acids: CASTGTGGSETQYF.

This clonotype has just a few counts. The chain combines TRBV9 with TRBJ2-3; D gene uncertain. V lost 4 bases and J lost 2, with 17 bases in between. Looked up from germline, CDR1 is SGDLS and CDR2 is YYNGEE. CDR3 length: 16 residues. The CDR3 here is CASSLHGRIFTDTQYF. CDR3 nucleotides: TGTGCCAGCAGCCTGCACGGGCGGATATTCACAGATACGCAGTATTTT.

This chain uses TRBV6-1 with TRBJ1-1; D gene ambiguous. CDR1 MNHNS and CDR2 SASEGT come from the germline V gene. Trimming took off 0 bases at V and 9 bases at J, with 11 bases between the two ends. The CDR3 runs to 13 residues. The CDR3 region is CASSEADVNKAFF. CDR3 nucleotide sequence: TGTGCCAGCAGTGAAGCCGACGTCAATAAAGCTTTCTTT.

The table lists this clonotype with a few counts. V usage is TRBV6-1 and J usage is TRBJ2-5; 10 bases are a match to TRBD2. In germline, CDR1 is MNHNS, CDR2 SASEGT. This CDR3 is built from 15 residues. The junction had 8 bases not matched to a gene; V was cut back by 6 bases and J by 4 bases. CDR3 in amino acids: CASSPLAGDRETQYF. CDR3 coding DNA: TGTGCCAGCAGCCCTCTAGCGGGAGATCGAGAGACCCAGTACTTC.